Listed below are T cell receptor beta chains from one sample, sequenced in a study of human T cells and chemical hapten exposure. Each CDR3 protein gets one entry after TCRdb re-called the RACE reads with MiXCR. The sample includes some 400,000 distinct CDR3 sequences, 4.8% seen only once; the top ten take around 2.3%. The sequencing used whole blood, collected in connection with sensitization to the hapten diphenylcyclopropenone (DPC). The receptors were gathered from a woman aged 50 to 65 with alopecia areata. Some clones in this sample may be carry-over from other donors' samples. The conserved cysteine and the conserved F or W are not part of the CDR3 here.

J: TRBJ1-1; V: TRBV28; CDR3: ASSPRGQAF
J: TRBJ1-4; V: TRBV7-2; CDR3: ASSIRVANEKLF
J: TRBJ2-5; V: TRBV4-3; CDR3: ASSQGNRGQETQY
J: TRBJ2-5; V: TRBV2; CDR3: ASSEGAGGVQETQY
J: TRBJ2-5; V: TRBV7-8; CDR3: ASSYYSGRKETQY
J: TRBJ1-5; V: TRBV10-1; CDR3: ARRSGGNQPQH
J: TRBJ1-2; V: TRBV7-3; CDR3: ASSLTAGTGTDGYT
J: TRBJ2-1; V: TRBV29-1; CDR3: SVEIQEQF
J: TRBJ2-3; V: TRBV28; CDR3: ASSLGQGETDTQY
J: TRBJ2-7; V: TRBV5-1; CDR3: ASSPGLPPYEQY
J: TRBJ2-7; V: TRBV28; CDR3: ASSFLQGSNYEQY
J: TRBJ2-7; V: TRBV6-2/TRBV6-3; CDR3: ASSYSELSYEQY
J: TRBJ1-2; V: TRBV9; CDR3: ASSVGVRVDDGYT
J: TRBJ2-6; V: TRBV29-1; CDR3: SVEASEANVLT
J: TRBJ2-7; V: TRBV28; CDR3: ASSSRDSYYEQY
J: TRBJ2-5; V: TRBV24-1; CDR3: ATSEPTGAAQY
J: TRBJ2-1; V: TRBV28; CDR3: ASSSGLYDRGTF
J: TRBJ2-5; V: TRBV5-4; CDR3: ASRQGQGAKTQY
J: TRBJ1-2; V: TRBV29-1; CDR3: SVRDYGSYGYT
J: TRBJ1-4; V: TRBV6-5; CDR3: ASRVVATNEKLF
J: TRBJ2-7; V: TRBV7-9; CDR3: ASTMGGFGQGSAEQY
J: TRBJ2-3; V: TRBV5-1; CDR3: ASSLVQGATDTQY
J: TRBJ1-1; V: TRBV28; CDR3: ASSSPGRGGAEAF
J: TRBJ1-5; V: TRBV20-1; CDR3: SARGRGLGQPQH
J: TRBJ2-1; V: TRBV2; CDR3: ASSPPRLAGLPSNEQF